This T cell receptor beta chain was sequenced for a study of CD8+ T cells in alopecia areata. Background on the study: Each of the treated patients was given oral tofacitinib, 5 to 10 mg twice daily, for moderate-to-severe alopecia areata. Study-level findings and limits: In patients, TCRs were shared less clearly than in mice, and HLA may possibly be involved. Lesional tissue from the scalp (especially in alopecia totalis/universalis) showed higher clonality than normal scalp.

The CDR3 consists of 14 residues. Per germline, CDR1 MGHDK and CDR2 SYGVNS. The germline V and J ends were trimmed by 2 bases and 6 bases, with 11 bases remaining between them. Sorting of PBMCs yielded the CD4+ and CD8+ T cells. cDNA prepared by RNA extraction and subsequent reverse transcription served as the template for sequencing. Sequencing used immunoSEQ multiplex PCR; TCRdb keeps in-frame clones, though not all of them. The data hold approximately 150,000 clones, with around 51% observed a single time. With regard to this clone: Its antigen is currently unknown.

The TCR originated in a human donor with alopecia areata. The chain has TRBV25-1 and TRBJ2-1, with D hard to call. Sequenced material: CD4+ T cells sorted from blood, taken at week 0. The CDR3 DNA sequence: TGTGCCAGCAGTGAAACAAGGCCACCCAATGAGCAGTTCTTC. It specifies CASSETRPPNEQFF. Based on the CDR3 plus reference TRBV25-1 and TRBJ2-1, the full variable domain is EADIYQTPRYLVIGTGKKITLECSQTMGHDKMYWYQQDPGMELHLIHYSYGVNSTEKGDLSSESTVSRIRTEHFPLTLESARPSHTSQYLCASSETRPPNEQFFGPGTRLTVL.